A selection of T cell receptor beta chains follows, all from one sample in a study of blood T cell repertoires in COVID-19. The protocol was immunoSEQ multiplex PCR, while the TCRdb copy is restricted to in-frame clones and leaves out a portion. The repertoire includes 150,000 to 200,000 clones, over 90% of them detected once, and under 2% sits in the top ten. The specimen was peripheral blood. The receptors shown here come from an older woman with COVID-19, enrolled during active disease. Both conserved end residues are part of each CDR3. A D gene is named only where the DNA matches it firmly. Not every row has a clone size; where given, it reads once, few, many or a size class.

J: TRBJ1-6
V: TRBV19
D: -
size: -
CDR3: CASKSGGGYSPLHF
DNA: TGTGCCAGTAAGTCTGGGGGCGGATATTCACCCCTCCACTTT

J: TRBJ2-7
V: TRBV7-2
D: TRBD1
size: -
CDR3: CASSRNRGTYEQYF
DNA: TGTGCCAGCAGCCGCAACAGGGGTACCTACGAGCAGTACTTC

J: TRBJ2-2
V: TRBV18
D: -
size: -
CDR3: CASSPLTGLNTGELFF
DNA: TGTGCCAGCTCACCCCTGACAGGATTGAACACCGGGGAGCTGTTTTTT

J: TRBJ1-3
V: TRBV6-5
D: -
size: -
CDR3: CASSYLRESSGNTIYF
DNA: TGTGCCAGCAGTTACTTGAGGGAATCCTCTGGAAACACCATATATTTT

J: TRBJ1-5
V: TRBV27
D: -
size: -
CDR3: CASSTGGAQPQHF
DNA: TGTGCCAGCAGTACGGGAGGGGCTCAGCCCCAGCATTTT

J: TRBJ2-6
V: TRBV18
D: TRBD1
size: -
CDR3: CASSPFTGGLSGANVLTF
DNA: TGTGCCAGCTCACCTTTTACAGGGGGTCTATCTGGGGCCAACGTCCTGACTTTC

J: TRBJ2-7
V: TRBV10-3
D: TRBD2
size: -
CDR3: CAISESRAGGPEQYF
DNA: TGTGCCATCAGTGAGTCGAGAGCGGGGGGACCCGAGCAGTACTTC

J: TRBJ1-5
V: TRBV2
D: -
size: once
CDR3: CASRYSNQPQHF
DNA: TGTGCCAGCAGGTATAGCAATCAGCCCCAGCATTTT

J: TRBJ2-7
V: TRBV11-2
D: -
size: few
CDR3: CASSLVGFNGAYEQYF
DNA: TGTGCCAGCAGCTTAGTCGGTTTTAACGGAGCCTACGAGCAGTACTTC

J: TRBJ1-1
V: TRBV24-1
D: TRBD1
size: -
CDR3: CASRTGRTEAFF
DNA: TGTGCCTCCCGGACAGGGAGGACTGAAGCTTTCTTT

J: TRBJ2-6
V: TRBV6-1
D: TRBD1
size: -
CDR3: CASSGQGASRGANVLTF
DNA: TGTGCCAGCAGTGGACAGGGGGCGTCGCGCGGGGCCAACGTCCTGACTTTC

J: TRBJ2-7
V: TRBV5-4
D: -
size: -
CDR3: CASSLGTPTTYEQYF
DNA: TGTGCCAGCAGCTTGGGGACTCCGACGACCTACGAGCAGTACTTC

J: TRBJ2-5
V: TRBV9
D: TRBD2
size: -
CDR3: CASSVGPREGETQYF
DNA: TGTGCCAGCAGCGTAGGACCGAGGGAGGGGGAGACCCAGTACTTC

J: TRBJ1-2
V: TRBV5-6
D: -
size: -
CDR3: CASSSQGYGYTF
DNA: TGTGCCAGCAGCTCTCAGGGGTATGGCTACACCTTC

J: TRBJ1-6
V: TRBV27
D: -
size: -
CDR3: CASSPGASSYNSPLHF
DNA: TGTGCCAGCAGCCCTGGGGCAAGCTCCTATAATTCACCCCTCCACTTT